The clone carrying this T cell receptor (beta chain) has a count of ten or more. Its target is not known. Trimming removed 3 bases at V and 0 bases at J, with 15 bases between. CDR1 is LGHNA and CDR2 is YSLEER in the germline V gene. This CDR3 spans 18 amino acids. TCRdb called the reads again in MiXCR, with one record for every CDR3 protein. The sample includes approximately 150,000 distinct CDR3 sequences, about a sixth of them seen just once. The data belong to a study of T cell repertoires in cytomegalovirus infection. Study-wide background: Public TCR beta signatures marked donors with CMV infection and the matching HLA. The study, taken as a whole, reports: Predominance within the ex vivo response was attributable to HLA-C-restricted CMV-specific TCR beta clonotypes. Summed frequency of public TCR beta families distinguished CMV carriers with the relevant HLA.

Sequenced: CD8+ T cells from PBMCs. The chain couples TRBV4-3 to TRBJ2-6; D is perhaps TRBD2 (6 bases). The receptor was derived from a human donor in good health (CMV status not recorded). Some clones in this sample may be carry-over from other donors' samples. Here the CDR3 DNA reads TGCGCCAGCAGCCAGACCGGGACTGAACTCTCTGGGGCCAACGTCCTGACTTTC. This gives the protein CASSQTGTELSGANVLTF.